A single sample is the source of the 27 T cell receptor beta chains below, sequenced in a study of T cell responses to AZD1222 COVID-19 vaccine. Measured with immunoSEQ multiplex PCR; TCRdb has only the in-frame clones, and not every one. The sample carries some 30,000 clones, 65% to 90% recorded once. Sequences were derived from peripheral blood, sampled 28 days after the second AZD1222 dose. The receptors derive from an adult who received the AZD1222 COVID-19 vaccine.

CDR3 nucleotide sequence: TGTGCCAGCACCCAAGCTTGGGGTACTGAAGCTTTCTTT. Translated, it gives CASTQAWGTEAFF. This sequence joins TRBV6-5 and TRBJ1-1; D is unclear. V was cut by 7 bases and J by 5 bases, with 14 bases left in between. This CDR3 has 13 amino acids. From germline, CDR1 is MNHEY and CDR2 SVGAGI.

The chain recombines TRBV19 with TRBJ2-1; D gene unclear. V lost 4 bases, J lost 5 bases, and 6 bases lay in between. CDR1 is LNHDA, CDR2 SQIVND, per germline (reference sequence). The CDR3 sequence is 12 residues long. The CDR3 loop reads CASSTSNNEQFF. CDR3 sequence (DNA): TGTGCCAGTAGTACGTCCAACAATGAGCAGTTCTTC.

The CDR3 loop reads CASSGGGSNEKLFF. In nucleotides, the CDR3 is TGTGCCAGCAGTGGGGGGGGGTCTAATGAAAAACTGTTTTTT. This sequence joins TRBV2 and TRBJ1-4, with a possible D match to TRBD1 (5 bases). CDR3 length: 14 residues. V was pared by 4 bases and J by 3 bases, with 9 bases between. CDR1 and CDR2 from the germline V gene are SNHLY and FYNNEI.

V is TRBV28 and J is TRBJ2-5; a possible D gene is TRBD2 (6 bases). The germline V and J ends were trimmed by 6 bases and 2 bases, with 25 bases remaining between them. CDR1 MDHEN and CDR2 SYDVKM come from the germline V gene. The CDR3 extends over 18 amino acids. CDR3 nucleotides: TGTGCCAGCAGCTTCGCAGACATTGGGGTGGGGGGTCAAGAGACCCAGTACTTC. It is translated as CASSFADIGVGGQETQYF.

V and J are TRBV5-1 and TRBJ1-2; 8 nucleotides line up with TRBD1. The CDR3 consists of 14 residues. The ends lost 4 bases at V and 4 bases at J; junction bases unmatched: 6. CDR1 is SGHRS and CDR2 is YFSETQ in the germline V gene. CDR3 coding DNA: TGCGCCAGCAGCCTAACGACAGGGGCCTATGGCTACACCTTC. Encoded protein: CASSLTTGAYGYTF.

V usage is TRBV7-9 and J usage is TRBJ1-1, with D unresolved. This CDR3 contains 14 residues. Germline CDR1 reads SEHNR; CDR2 reads FQNEAQ (reference sequence). Deletions cut 5 bases from V and 2 bases from J, with 12 bases between. CDR3 amino acids: CASSPTSANTEAFF. In DNA form, the CDR3 reads TGTGCCAGCAGCCCGACCTCAGCCAACACTGAAGCTTTCTTT.

This chain uses TRBV5-4 with TRBJ1-2; the D gene is possibly TRBD1 (6 bases). The germline CDR1 and CDR2 sequences are SGHNT and YYREEE (reference sequence). Trimming took 4 bases from V and 2 from J, leaving 9 bases between them. The CDR3 contains 13 residues. This CDR3 is CASSNDRNYGYTF. The CDR3 DNA reads TGTGCCAGCAGCAATGACAGGAACTATGGCTACACCTTC.

The chain recombines TRBV5-4 with TRBJ1-5; no clear D. V lost 3 bases and J 4 bases, leaving 8 bases between the germline ends. The CDR3 is 13 amino acids. The V gene's germline CDR1 is SGHNT and CDR2 YYREEE (reference sequence). The CDR3 coding sequence is TGTGCCAGCAGCTCCCTACCGAATCAGCCCCAGCATTTT. Translation: CASSSLPNQPQHF. The full variable domain, completed using reference TRBV5-4 and TRBJ1-5, is ETGVTQSPTHLIKTRGQQVTLRCSSQSGHNTVSWYQQALGQGPQFIFQYYREEENGRGNFPPRFSGLQFPNYSSELNVNALELDDSALYLCASSSLPNQPQHFGDGTRLSIL.

The genes are TRBV27 and TRBJ1-6; D remains unclear. CDR3 size: 12 residues. Germline CDR1 reads MNHEY; CDR2 reads SMNVEV (reference sequence). Trimming took off 5 bases at V and 11 bases at J, with 10 bases between the two ends. Written as DNA, the CDR3 is TGTGCCAGCAGTCATTTAGGGACACCCCTCCACTTT. It specifies CASSHLGTPLHF.

The count of this clone is one. V gene TRBV19 combines with J gene TRBJ1-5; D is unclear. The CDR3 length is 15 residues. Trimming pared 4 bases from V and 2 bases from J, leaving 12 bases between. Per the germline V gene, CDR1 is LNHDA and CDR2 is SQIVND (reference sequence). The CDR3 spells CASSTGPAGNQPQHF. CDR3 in DNA: TGTGCCAGTAGTACCGGACCCGCGGGCAATCAGCCCCAGCATTTT.

The chain couples TRBV19 to TRBJ2-7; the match to TRBD2 covers 10 bases. CDR1 LNHDA and CDR2 SQIVND come from the germline V gene (reference sequence). CDR3 length: 15 residues. V lost 3 bases, J lost 6 bases, and 8 bases stayed unmatched. The CDR3 reads CASSIVASGSSEQYF. The CDR3 region has the DNA TGTGCCAGTAGTATTGTTGCTAGCGGGAGTTCCGAGCAGTACTTC.

The rearrangement links TRBV4-2 to TRBJ1-4; TRBD1 agrees at 8 bases. The CDR3 runs to 14 residues. Per germline, CDR1 LGHNA and CDR2 YNFKEQ. V lost 4 bases to trimming and J lost 7 bases; unmatched junction nucleotides: 5. The CDR3 loop reads CASSPPDRGEKLFF. The DNA of the CDR3 is TGTGCCAGCAGCCCGCCAGACAGGGGTGAAAAACTGTTTTTT.

The chain couples TRBV18 to TRBJ1-4; D is perhaps TRBD1 (5 bases). The CDR3 runs to 16 residues. Germline CDR1 KGHSH, CDR2 LQKENI. V lost 3 bases and J 8 bases, leaving 19 bases between the germline ends. The CDR3 DNA sequence: TGTGCCAGCTCACCTGGCATTGTGGAGGGGAAGGAAAAACTGTTTTTT. Residues: CASSPGIVEGKEKLFF.

This clone was detected once. CDR3 sequence: CASLPGGGRNSPLHF. The CDR3 DNA follows: TGTGCCAGCCTCCCGGGAGGAGGGAGGAATTCACCCCTCCACTTT. This chain connects TRBV19 to TRBJ1-6; D is undetermined. Deletions cut 9 bases from V and 7 bases from J, with 19 bases between. Per germline, CDR1 LNHDA and CDR2 SQIVND (reference sequence). This CDR3 has 15 residues.

The rearrangement joins TRBV18 to TRBJ2-7, with TRBD1 matching over 11 bases. V was clipped by 3 bases and J by 5 bases; unmatched bases: 3. CDR3 size: 14 residues. Germline lookup yields CDR1 KGHSH and CDR2 LQKENI. The CDR3 loop reads CASSPGQGAHEQYF. The CDR3, as DNA: TGTGCCAGCTCACCCGGACAGGGGGCCCACGAGCAGTACTTC.

The rearrangement joins TRBV11-2 to TRBJ1-2; weak D call: TRBD1 (5 bases). CDR3 length: 14 amino acids. V was cut by 0 bases and J by 5 bases, with 10 bases left in between. Germline V lookup: CDR1 SGHAT, CDR2 FQNNGV. The CDR3 sequence: CASSLDRESYGYTF. CDR3 DNA sequence: TGTGCCAGCAGCTTAGACAGGGAGTCTTATGGCTACACCTTC.

The CDR3 spells CASSQGPRGTEAFF. In DNA form, the CDR3 reads TGTGCCAGCAGCCAGGGACCCCGGGGCACTGAAGCTTTCTTT. The chain carries TRBV4-2 and TRBJ1-1; possibly TRBD1 for D (5 bases). The V gene lost 3 bases and the J gene lost 4 bases, with 12 bases spanning the gap. The CDR3 length is 14 residues. Germline V gene data show CDR1 as LGHNA and CDR2 as YNFKEQ.

This sequence joins TRBV29-1 and TRBJ2-5; D possibly matches TRBD1 or TRBD2 (6 bases each). Germline V gene lookup returns CDR1 SQVTM and CDR2 ANQGSEA. The CDR3 has 13 amino acids. The V end lost 6 bases, the J end lost 4 bases, and 15 bases lay between the germline ends. The CDR3 here is CSVVSGGGETQYF. Here the CDR3 DNA reads TGCAGCGTCGTGAGCGGAGGGGGAGAGACCCAGTACTTC.

J is TRBJ2-5 and V is TRBV6-1; no firm D call. This CDR3 region has 16 residues. V lost 1 base, J lost 8 bases, and 20 bases lay in between. Germline CDR1 is MNHNS and CDR2 is SASEGT. CDR3 nucleotide sequence: TGTGCCAGCAGTGAAGAGGTTTGGGCAGCCCCGGGTACCCAGTACTTC. Amino acids: CASSEEVWAAPGTQYF.

The gene calls are TRBV19 and TRBJ2-7; no clear D gene. V shed 8 bases and J shed 3 bases, with 17 bases lying between them. From germline, CDR1 is LNHDA and CDR2 SQIVND (reference sequence). The CDR3 is made up of 14 amino acids. CDR3 sequence reads: CASRKDTSDYEQYF. The DNA for the CDR3 is TGTGCCAGTCGTAAAGACACCTCCGACTACGAGCAGTACTTC.

This clone was recorded a few times. The V gene is TRBV24-1, the J gene TRBJ1-4, with D possibly being TRBD1 (5 bases). Germline V gene sequence: CDR1 KGHDR, CDR2 SFDVKD. Between the trimmed V and J ends, which lost 6 bases and 2 bases, there was a span of 12 bases. The CDR3 loop spans 15 amino acids. The CDR3 nucleotides are TGTGCCACCAGTAAGACGGGACTGACTAATGAAAAACTGTTTTTT. As protein: CATSKTGLTNEKLFF.

The J gene is TRBJ2-3, the V gene TRBV11-2, with TRBD2 identical over 8 bases. V shed 6 bases and J 4 bases; nucleotides not matched to a gene: 9. CDR3 size: 15 residues. Germline CDR1 and CDR2: SGHAT and FQNNGV. CDR3 bases: TGTGCCAGCAGGAGAGGAATAGCGGGGTCAGATACGCAGTATTTT. Amino acid sequence: CASRRGIAGSDTQYF.

The gene calls are TRBV11-1 and TRBJ1-1; D is possibly TRBD1 (6 bases). The V and J ends lost 5 bases and 1 base respectively, with 14 bases between them. The CDR3 totals 15 residues. Germline V gives CDR1 SGHAT, CDR2 FQDESV (reference sequence). The CDR3 loop reads CASSLQGRGNTEAFF. The DNA for the CDR3 is TGTGCCAGCAGCCTACAGGGTAGAGGGAACACTGAAGCTTTCTTT. Combining the CDR3 with reference TRBV11-1 and TRBJ1-1 gives the whole variable domain EAEVAQSPRYKITEKSQAVAFWCDPISGHATLYWYRQILGQGPELLVQFQDESVVDDSQLPKDRFSAERLKGVDSTLKIQPAELGDSAMYLCASSLQGRGNTEAFFGQGTRLTVV.

V is TRBV27 and J is TRBJ2-7; TRBD1 agrees at 8 bases. The V gene's germline CDR1 is MNHEY and CDR2 SMNVEV (reference sequence). This CDR3 is built from 12 residues. The V gene end was trimmed by 6 bases and the J gene end by 4 bases; junction bases not matched to a gene: 2. The CDR3 spells CASRDRDYEQYF. In DNA form, the CDR3 reads TGTGCCAGCAGGGACAGGGATTACGAGCAGTACTTC.

V gene TRBV11-2 combines with J gene TRBJ1-1, with 7 positions matching TRBD1. Losses at the gene ends were 0 bases for V and 1 base for J; bases not matched to a gene: 5. The V gene's germline CDR1 is SGHAT and CDR2 FQNNGV. This CDR3 region has 16 residues. CDR3 sequence (DNA): TGTGCCAGCAGCTTAGATGGGACAGCCTCGAACACTGAAGCTTTCTTT. Protein sequence: CASSLDGTASNTEAFF.

This chain uses TRBV6-5 with TRBJ2-2; D gene unclear. This CDR3 region has 12 residues. With 6 bases removed from V and 9 bases from J, the gap between germline ends came to 11 bases. CDR1 is MNHEY and CDR2 is SVGAGI in the germline V gene. CDR3 in amino acids: CASSASSRELFF. The CDR3 region has the DNA TGTGCCAGCAGCGCTTCGTCCCGGGAGCTGTTTTTT.

This chain uses TRBV3-1 (or the pseudogene TRBV3-2) with TRBJ2-1, with D hard to call. The CDR3 has 16 amino acids. Germline lookup yields CDR1 LGHDT and CDR2 YNNKEL (reference sequence). Trimming took 5 bases from V and 5 from J, leaving 19 bases between them. CDR3: CASSNDDPHSDNEQFF. CDR3 bases: TGTGCCAGCAGCAATGACGATCCCCATTCCGACAATGAGCAGTTCTTC.